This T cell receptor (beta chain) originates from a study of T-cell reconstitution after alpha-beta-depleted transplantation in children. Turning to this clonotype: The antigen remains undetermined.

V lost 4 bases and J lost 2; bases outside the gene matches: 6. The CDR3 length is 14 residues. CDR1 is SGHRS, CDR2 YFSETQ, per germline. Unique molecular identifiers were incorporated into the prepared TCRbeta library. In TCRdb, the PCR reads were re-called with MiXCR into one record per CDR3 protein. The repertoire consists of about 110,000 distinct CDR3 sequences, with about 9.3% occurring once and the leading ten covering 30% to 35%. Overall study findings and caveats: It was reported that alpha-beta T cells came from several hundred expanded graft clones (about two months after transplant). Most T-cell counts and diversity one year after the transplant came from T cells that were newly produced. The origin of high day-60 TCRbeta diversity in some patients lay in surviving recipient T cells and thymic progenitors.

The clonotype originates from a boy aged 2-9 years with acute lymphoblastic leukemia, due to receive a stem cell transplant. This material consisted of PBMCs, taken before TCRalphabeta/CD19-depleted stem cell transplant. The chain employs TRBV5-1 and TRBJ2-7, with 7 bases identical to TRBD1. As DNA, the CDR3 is TGCGCCAGCAGCCGGGACAGTCCTCCCTACGAGCAGTACTTC. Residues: CASSRDSPPYEQYF.